This TCR beta chain derives from a study of cytomegalovirus exposure and HLA in healthy donors. Findings and limits, study-wide: Both high specificity and high sensitivity reportedly marked the classifier's diagnosis of cytomegalovirus status. Usually a TCR sequence was rare, but some public TCRs were found in many donors. According to an earlier analysis, most TCR beta V segments yielded productive rearrangements about 90% or about 30% of the time.

For this clone: Its antigen remains unknown.

All the people who gave samples were healthy bone marrow donors. Germline CDR1 and CDR2: SQVTM and ANQGSEA. Trimming shortened V by 4 bases and J by 4 bases, and 13 bases separated the two germline ends. This CDR3 contains 13 residues. The PCR made use of 60 Vbeta and 13 Jbeta primers. Produced via immunoSEQ multiplex PCR; TCRdb's table is partial and in-frame only. The sample has some 100,000 clones, roughly 76% seen once. This chain connects TRBV29-1 to TRBJ1-2; no clear D gene. Material for sequencing was PBMCs. The receptor's source is a woman in her forties in good health and CMV-seropositive. The DNA of the CDR3 is TGCAGCGTTGGTGAGGCGCGGAGCTATGGCTACACCTTC. Translation gives CSVGEARSYGYTF.